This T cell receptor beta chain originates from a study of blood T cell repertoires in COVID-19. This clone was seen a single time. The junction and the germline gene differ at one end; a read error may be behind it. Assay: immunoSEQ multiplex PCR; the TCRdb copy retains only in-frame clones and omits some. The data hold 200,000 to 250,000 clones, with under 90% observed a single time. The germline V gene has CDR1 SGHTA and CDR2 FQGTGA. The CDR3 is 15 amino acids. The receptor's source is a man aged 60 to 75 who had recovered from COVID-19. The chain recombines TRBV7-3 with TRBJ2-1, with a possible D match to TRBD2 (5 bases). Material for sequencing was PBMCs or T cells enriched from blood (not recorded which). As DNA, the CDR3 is TGTGCCAGCAGCCTATCGGGATCCTCCAACAATGAGCAGTTCTTC. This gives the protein CASSLSGSSNNEQFF.